What follows are 25 T cell receptor beta chains derived from one specimen sequenced in a study of T cell repertoires in cytomegalovirus infection (dated by TCRdb to between 2017 and 2020). For these TCRs, the target antigens are not known. Instrument used: Illumina HiSeq 1500. TCRdb cleaned the public reads at Q25 with fastp, built clones with MiXCR and kept in-frame beta chains. Rows are combined by CDR3 protein, so each entry shows the most common genes and DNA. In this sample the table shows roughly 570,000 distinct CDR3 sequences, 35% to 50% of which occur a single time. The ten largest account for around 48% of the sample. The treatment or condition tag for this specimen amounts to: in vitro stimulation with specific CMV peptide epitopes to enrich CMV-specific T cells. Sample: cultured PBMCs, taken from culture after CMV antigen stimulation. All receptors come from a human donor in good health (CMV status not recorded). Some clones in this sample may be carry-over from other donors' samples.

This clonotype came up many times. The chain combines TRBV28 with TRBJ1-2; D gene ambiguous. The V end lost 2 bases, the J end lost 1 base, and 5 bases lay between the germline ends. Germline V gives CDR1 MDHEN, CDR2 SYDVKM. The length of the CDR3 is 13 residues. This chain's CDR3 is CASSLGVNYGYTF. The DNA for the CDR3 is TGTGCCAGCAGTTTAGGGGTTAACTATGGCTACACCTTC.

This chain links TRBV19 with TRBJ2-5; D not resolved. V lost 9 bases and J 5 bases, leaving 13 bases between the germline ends. Germline lookup yields CDR1 LNHDA and CDR2 SQIVND (reference sequence). The CDR3 is 12 residues long. The CDR3 coding sequence is TGTGCCAGAGGTGGGGTAAAGGAGACCCAGTACTTC. Its translation: CARGGVKETQYF.

The rearrangement links TRBV7-9 to TRBJ2-3; perhaps D is TRBD1 or TRBD2 (5 bases each). Germline V gene sequence: CDR1 SEHNR, CDR2 FQNEAQ (reference sequence). V was shortened by 7 bases and J by 2 bases, with 10 bases between the two germline ends. The CDR3 is 13 residues long. For the CDR3, the DNA is TGTGCCAGCACCCCCGGGACCACAGATACGCAGTATTTT. Translated: CASTPGTTDTQYF.

At least ten counts were recorded for this clonotype. This chain joins TRBV7-2 and TRBJ1-6; possible D gene TRBD1, 6 bases. V was pared by 5 bases and J by 4 bases, with 12 bases between. Looked up from germline, CDR1 is SGHTA and CDR2 is FQGNSA. The CDR3 totals 15 residues. CDR3 sequence: CASSIRRGYNSPLHF. The CDR3 bases are TGTGCCAGCAGCATACGCAGGGGATATAATTCACCCCTCCACTTT.

This clonotype was counted a few times. V is TRBV7-6 and J is TRBJ2-1; 8 nucleotides align to TRBD2. From germline, CDR1 is SGHVS and CDR2 FNYEAQ. The CDR3 is 15 residues long. V lost 2 bases to trimming and J lost 6 bases; unmatched junction nucleotides: 6. CDR3 coding DNA: TGTGCCAGCAGCTTACCGGGACTAGGCGTCAATGAGCAGTTCTTC. It codes for CASSLPGLGVNEQFF.

J is TRBJ1-1 and V is TRBV9; unclear D gene. Per germline, CDR1 SGDLS and CDR2 YYNGEE. The ends were cut back, 3 bases at V and 0 bases at J, with 15 bases in the middle. The CDR3 consists of 16 residues. The CDR3 DNA reads as TGTGCCAGCAGCGGAAAAAAAGGGCTAATGAACACTGAAGCTTTCTTT. The encoded protein is CASSGKKGLMNTEAFF. The complete variable domain, with remaining parts taken from reference TRBV9 and TRBJ1-1, reads DSGVTQTPKHLITATGQRVTLRCSPRSGDLSVYWYQQSLDQGLQFLIQYYNGEERAKGNILERFSAQQFPDLHSELNLSSLELGDSALYFCASSGKKGLMNTEAFFGQGTRLTVV.

This clonotype has just one count. The V call is TRBV19, the J call TRBJ2-3, with no clear D. Germline V CDR1 and CDR2: LNHDA, SQIVND (reference sequence). V was cut by 5 bases and J by 1 base, with 10 bases left in between. The CDR3 contains 14 residues. The CDR3 loop is CASSALLRTDTQYF. In nucleotides, the CDR3 is TGTGCCAGTAGTGCCCTACTCCGCACAGATACGCAGTATTTT.

The chain employs TRBV11-2 and TRBJ2-3; tentatively, D is TRBD2 (6 bases). The V gene's germline CDR1 is SGHAT and CDR2 FQNNGV. This CDR3 has 15 residues. Trimming pared 7 bases from V and 2 bases from J, leaving 16 bases between. The CDR3 sequence is CASTDPGLITDTQYF. In DNA form, the CDR3 reads TGTGCCAGCACCGACCCGGGACTGATCACAGATACGCAGTATTTT.

This clonotype was detected only a few times. The chain has TRBV20-1 and TRBJ2-5; 7 bases fit TRBD1. V dropped 5 bases and J dropped 2; count of bases not matched to a gene: 11. The CDR3 covers 15 residues. Germline CDR1 DFQATT, CDR2 SNEGSKA (reference sequence). In DNA form, the CDR3 reads TGCAGTGCTCCTACAGGGGACAGCTTACAAGAGACCCAGTACTTC. Its translation: CSAPTGDSLQETQYF.

This clonotype was found many times. The chain uses TRBV7-2 and TRBJ1-5, with 9 bases lining up with TRBD1. This CDR3 region has 17 residues. CDR1 is SGHTA and CDR2 is FQGNSA in the germline V gene. Losses at the gene ends were 0 bases for V and 1 base for J; bases not matched to a gene: 4. The CDR3 DNA reads TGTGCCAGCAGCTTAGCACAGGGGGCGAGGAGCAATCAGCCCCAGCATTTT. Amino acids: CASSLAQGARSNQPQHF.

Regarding this clonotype: One end of the junction varies from germline; a read error may be responsible. The rearrangement uses TRBV4-1 and TRBJ1-5, with TRBD1 as a possible D gene (5 bases). The germline V gene has CDR1 MGHRA and CDR2 YSYEKL. This CDR3 has 15 residues. Written as DNA, the CDR3 is TGTGCCAGCAGCCCCCGATACAGGCAGGCCCAGCCCCAGCATTTT. It specifies CASSPRYRQAQPQHF.

The chain combines TRBV18 with TRBJ1-2; no firm D call. V dropped 2 bases and J dropped 0 bases, with 10 bases sitting between them. CDR3 length: 15 amino acids. From germline, CDR1 is KGHSH and CDR2 LQKENI. CDR3 in DNA: TGTGCCAGCTCACCAGGGGTCGGGACTAACTATGGCTACACCTTC. It encodes CASSPGVGTNYGYTF. Complete variable domain (other parts from reference TRBV18 and TRBJ1-2): NAGVMQNPRHLVRRRGQEARLRCSPMKGHSHVYWYRQLPEEGLKFMVYLQKENIIDESGMPKERFSAEFPKEGPSILRIQQVVRGDSAAYFCASSPGVGTNYGYTFGSGTRLTVV.

This clonotype was seen a few times. The chain recombines TRBV7-8 with TRBJ2-7; no reliable D call. This CDR3 contains 15 residues. Germline-derived CDR1 and CDR2 are SGHVS and FQNEAQ. The ends were cut back, 0 bases at V and 3 bases at J, with 12 bases in the middle. The CDR3 sequence is CASSLAYGQSYEQYF. The CDR3 DNA reads as TGTGCCAGCAGCTTAGCGTATGGGCAGAGCTACGAGCAGTACTTC.

The genes are TRBV6-2 or TRBV6-3 and TRBJ2-1; D is unresolved. The CDR3 consists of 13 residues. V lost 6 bases and J 2 bases, leaving 8 bases between the germline ends. Per the germline V gene, CDR1 is MNHEY and CDR2 is SVGEGT. CDR3 sequence (DNA): TGTGCCAGCAGACTAAACACCTACAATGAGCAGTTCTTC. It codes for CASRLNTYNEQFF.

The chain couples TRBV15 to TRBJ1-5, with TRBD1 as a possible D gene (5 bases). Trimming took 3 bases from V and 0 from J, leaving 6 bases between them. This CDR3 comprises 14 residues. Germline V gene data show CDR1 as LNHNV and CDR2 as YYDKDF (reference sequence). The CDR3 protein is CATSRTVSNQPQHF. CDR3 nucleotides: TGTGCCACCAGCAGGACAGTTAGCAATCAGCCCCAGCATTTT.

This clonotype occurred a few times. The chain uses TRBV7-2 and TRBJ2-6; no firm D call. The CDR3 sequence is 15 residues long. Germline V gene lookup returns CDR1 SGHTA and CDR2 FQGNSA. Trimming took 2 bases from V and 1 from J, leaving 6 bases between them. CDR3: CASSLWSSGANVLTF. The CDR3, as DNA: TGTGCCAGCAGCTTATGGTCGTCTGGGGCCAACGTCCTGACTTTC.

The J gene is TRBJ2-3, the V gene TRBV7-2; D tentatively reads TRBD1 or TRBD2 (5 bases each). The CDR3 covers 15 residues. Germline V lookup: CDR1 SGHTA, CDR2 FQGNSA. V was trimmed by 1 base and J by 1 base, leaving 9 bases between them. DNA for the CDR3: TGTGCCAGCAGCTTAGGGGGGTCACGCACAGATACGCAGTATTTT. It specifies CASSLGGSRTDTQYF.

This sequence joins TRBV6-2 or TRBV6-3 and TRBJ2-5, with unresolved D. The germline gives CDR1 MNHEY, CDR2 SVGEGT. The CDR3 contains 14 residues. The germline V and J ends were trimmed by 4 bases and 0 bases, with 9 bases remaining between them. CDR3 amino acids: CASSSPTYQETQYF. The CDR3 DNA reads TGTGCCAGCAGTTCCCCTACATACCAAGAGACCCAGTACTTC.

This rearrangement joins TRBV5-4 to TRBJ1-6; no firm D call. The CDR3 sequence is 14 residues long. V was pared by 0 bases and J by 7 bases, with 8 bases between. The germline V gene encodes CDR1 SGHNT and CDR2 YYREEE (reference sequence). CDR3 sequence reads: CASSLGTFNSPLHF. CDR3 DNA: TGTGCCAGCAGCTTGGGAACTTTCAATTCACCCCTCCACTTT.

V is TRBV7-2 and J is TRBJ2-3, with D unresolved. The CDR3 is 11 amino acids. Germline CDR1 is SGHTA and CDR2 is FQGNSA. V lost 3 bases and J 11 bases, leaving 9 bases between the germline ends. The CDR3 protein is CASSLTRMQYF. The CDR3 nucleotides are TGTGCCAGCAGCTTGACCAGGATGCAGTATTTT.

The chain is built from TRBV7-2 and TRBJ2-1; TRBD2 agrees at 9 bases. The V gene's germline CDR1 is SGHTA and CDR2 FQGNSA. The CDR3 loop spans 16 amino acids. V lost 1 base and J lost 4; bases outside the gene matches: 5. CDR3 region: CASSLVIAGEYNEQFF. The CDR3 DNA reads TGTGCCAGCAGCTTAGTTATAGCGGGAGAGTACAATGAGCAGTTCTTC.

This clonotype was recorded a few times. The V call is TRBV28, the J call TRBJ2-1; a possible D gene is TRBD2 (5 bases). V was shortened by 6 bases and J by 1 base, with 13 bases between the two germline ends. Germline lookup yields CDR1 MDHEN and CDR2 SYDVKM. The CDR3 covers 15 residues. The CDR3: CASRAVDYSYNEQFF. CDR3 coding DNA: TGTGCCAGCAGGGCAGTCGACTATTCCTACAATGAGCAGTTCTTC.

V and J are TRBV7-6 and TRBJ2-1; D perhaps matches TRBD2 (5 bases). The CDR3 loop spans 19 amino acids. Trimming took 7 bases from V and 8 from J, leaving 33 bases between them. Germline V gene sequence: CDR1 SGHVS, CDR2 FNYEAQ. CDR3 nucleotides: TGTGCCAGCACCCCCTCGGCGAGGGTGCGAGTGTGGACGAATGATGAGCAGTTCTTC. As protein: CASTPSARVRVWTNDEQFF.

The chain combines TRBV15 with TRBJ2-5; D uncertain. Germline V lookup: CDR1 LNHNV, CDR2 YYDKDF (reference sequence). The CDR3 has 16 residues. Trimming cost V 1 base and J 5 bases, with 17 bases left between them. CDR3 residues: CATSRAFRSMGETQYF. The CDR3 DNA reads TGTGCCACCAGCAGAGCGTTCAGGTCAATGGGGGAGACCCAGTACTTC.

The chain has TRBV15 and TRBJ1-2, with D unclear. This CDR3 comprises 12 residues. V was clipped by 1 base and J by 8 bases, with 8 bases between them. Germline CDR1 reads LNHNV; CDR2 reads YYDKDF (reference sequence). This CDR3 reads CATSRGSKGYTF. In DNA form, the CDR3 reads TGTGCCACCAGCAGAGGGTCCAAGGGCTACACCTTC.